Below are 21 T cell receptor beta chains sequenced from a single sample in a study of shared clonotypes between healthy human individuals. Generated by immunoSEQ multiplex PCR, the TCRdb table keeps only in-frame clones and is missing some. The sample contains more than 450,000 clones, about four fifths of which appear only once. Source material: PBMCs. The receptors derive from a woman in her thirties or forties in good health. Some clones in this sample may be carry-over from other donors' samples.

CDR3 coding DNA: TGTGCCAGCAGTGGGGACACCGGTGAGGCTTTCTTT. Residues: CASSGDTGEAFF. This sequence joins TRBV2 and TRBJ1-1; D is possibly TRBD1 (6 bases). This CDR3 has 12 residues. The V and J ends lost 4 bases and 11 bases respectively, with 14 bases between them. Germline V CDR1 and CDR2: SNHLY, FYNNEI.

This clone was seen only once. The chain employs TRBV25-1 and TRBJ1-1; 10 nucleotides match TRBD1. The V gene end was trimmed by 4 bases and the J gene end by 4 bases; junction bases not matched to a gene: 3. CDR3 length equals 14 residues. The germline CDR1 and CDR2 sequences are MGHDK and SYGVNS. CDR3 sequence reads: CASSVTGGVTEAFF. In DNA, the CDR3 is TGTGCCAGCAGTGTGACAGGGGGCGTCACTGAAGCTTTCTTT.

The chain couples TRBV7-2 to TRBJ2-3; a possible D gene is TRBD2 (5 bases). Trimming removed 3 bases at V and 2 bases at J, with 21 bases between. CDR3 length: 18 residues. Germline V CDR1 and CDR2: SGHTA, FQGNSA. DNA of the CDR3: TGTGCCAGCAGCTTGCACCGGGATCCCAGACTTAACACAGATACGCAGTATTTT. Protein product: CASSLHRDPRLNTDTQYF.

The chain employs TRBV6-5 and TRBJ2-5, with D unresolved. CDR3 length equals 14 residues. V lost 0 bases and J lost 4, with 9 bases in between. Germline V CDR1 and CDR2: MNHEY, SVGAGI. The CDR3 sequence is CASSYSGLGETQYF. The CDR3, as DNA: TGTGCCAGCAGTTACTCAGGGTTAGGAGAGACCCAGTACTTC.

The sample holds many counts of this clone. The rearrangement joins TRBV5-1 to TRBJ2-2, with TRBD1 matching over 11 bases. The V gene's germline CDR1 is SGHRS and CDR2 YFSETQ. The CDR3 length is 16 residues. V gave up 0 bases and J gave up 4 bases; unmatched junction bases: 2. Here the CDR3 DNA reads TGCGCCAGCAGCTTGGGGACAGGGGGCGGCACCGGGGAGCTGTTTTTT. Translation: CASSLGTGGGTGELFF.

The chain combines TRBV10-3 with TRBJ2-1; weak D call: TRBD2 (5 bases). The CDR3 totals 12 residues. The germline gives CDR1 ENHRY, CDR2 SYGVKD. Between the trimmed V and J ends, which lost 6 bases and 4 bases, there was a span of 7 bases. DNA for the CDR3: TGTGCCATCAGGGAGGAGTACAATGAGCAGTTCTTC. The encoded protein is CAIREEYNEQFF.

The chain carries TRBV6-4 and TRBJ2-2; D is possibly TRBD2 (6 bases). V lost 1 base and J 4 bases, leaving 10 bases between the germline ends. Per germline, CDR1 MRHNA and CDR2 SNTAGT. The CDR3 totals 15 residues. CDR3 sequence (DNA): TGTGCCAGCAGTGACTTCGCGGGAAGCACCGGGGAGCTGTTTTTT. Residues: CASSDFAGSTGELFF.

V usage is TRBV4-1 and J usage is TRBJ2-3; D unresolved. Germline CDR1 and CDR2: MGHRA and YSYEKL. V was shortened by 4 bases and J by 2 bases, with 7 bases between the two germline ends. This CDR3 has 13 residues. DNA for the CDR3: TGCGCCAGCAGCCGAGAGAACACAGATACGCAGTATTTT. It translates to CASSRENTDTQYF.

This clone has a single count. The sample holds other DNA sequences that translate to the same CDR3. This chain's CDR3 is CASSELTGFYEQYF. CDR3 nucleotides: TGTGCCAGCAGTGAACTTACGGGATTCTACGAGCAGTACTTC. The rearrangement joins TRBV6-1 to TRBJ2-7, with D maybe TRBD2 (5 bases). Trimming pared 2 bases from V and 3 bases from J, leaving 11 bases between. The CDR3 has 14 amino acids. Germline-derived CDR1 and CDR2 are MNHNS and SASEGT.

The genes are TRBV29-1 and TRBJ2-7, with a weak D call TRBD1 (5 bases). CDR1 and CDR2 (germline): SQVTM, ANQGSEA. V lost 4 bases and J 2 bases, leaving 9 bases between the germline ends. This CDR3 comprises 12 residues. The CDR3 loop reads CSVVETAYEQYF. CDR3 coding DNA: TGCAGCGTTGTTGAGACAGCCTACGAGCAGTACTTC.

The rearrangement links TRBV6-5 to TRBJ1-2, with D uncertain. The CDR3 is made up of 14 amino acids. V was cut by 0 bases and J by 4 bases, with 9 bases left in between. In germline, CDR1 is MNHEY, CDR2 SVGAGI. CDR3 loop: CASSYSRDFYGYTF. The CDR3 DNA reads TGTGCCAGCAGTTACTCTCGGGATTTCTATGGCTACACCTTC.

The chain has TRBV6-5 and TRBJ2-2; no clear D gene. Germline CDR1 reads MNHEY; CDR2 reads SVGAGI. CDR3 length: 13 residues. Between the trimmed V and J ends, which lost 5 bases and 3 bases, there was a span of 7 bases. The CDR3 coding sequence is TGTGCCAGCAGTGCGGACGACACCGGGGAGCTGTTTTTT. Its protein product is CASSADDTGELFF.

This chain uses TRBV29-1 with TRBJ2-3, with D hard to call. The CDR3 contains 11 residues. V was trimmed by 6 bases and J by 9 bases, leaving 13 bases between them. Germline V gives CDR1 SQVTM, CDR2 ANQGSEA. CDR3 residues: CSVRPGETQYF. CDR3 nucleotide sequence: TGCAGCGTCCGACCTGGGGAAACGCAGTATTTT.

The chain links TRBV28 to TRBJ2-7; D not resolved. The CDR3 spans 15 residues. Germline V gene lookup returns CDR1 MDHEN and CDR2 SYDVKM. The V and J ends lost 5 bases and 3 bases respectively, with 17 bases between them. The DNA for the CDR3 is TGTGCCAGCAGTGCTACTACACTGGGGAACTACGAGCAGTACTTC. It is translated as CASSATTLGNYEQYF.

This clone was observed once. The chain employs TRBV15 and TRBJ2-3; D is ambiguous. The CDR3 runs to 15 residues. Germline CDR1 and CDR2: LNHNV and YYDKDF (reference sequence). V was cut by 4 bases and J by 1 base, with 12 bases left in between. CDR3 sequence (DNA): TGTGCCACCAGCAAGGACCTCTGGGGCACAGATACGCAGTATTTT. Translated, it gives CATSKDLWGTDTQYF.

The chain has TRBV30 and TRBJ2-5, with D unclear. This CDR3 has 11 residues. CDR1 is GTSNPN, CDR2 SVGIG, per germline (reference sequence). Trimming took 6 bases from V and 2 from J, leaving 7 bases between them. The CDR3 nucleotides are TGTGCCTGCCGGCGTCAAGAGACCCAGTACTTC. It yields the protein CACRRQETQYF.

The chain uses TRBV6-6 and TRBJ1-2, with 7 nucleotides matching TRBD1. Germline CDR1 and CDR2: MNHNY and SVGAGI (reference sequence). This CDR3 comprises 15 residues. The trim removed 2 bases at V and 3 bases at J, leaving 6 bases unmatched. CDR3 nucleotides: TGTGCCAGCAGTTACGGAGGGGGCATGGACTATGGCTACACCTTC. Its protein product is CASSYGGGMDYGYTF.

This chain joins TRBV6-5 and TRBJ2-7; possibly TRBD2 for D (6 bases). Between the trimmed V and J ends, which lost 2 bases and 7 bases, there was a span of 18 bases. The CDR3 has 15 residues. In germline, CDR1 is MNHEY, CDR2 SVGAGI. CDR3 protein: CASSYVPGLPLEQYF. The CDR3 nucleotides are TGTGCCAGCAGTTACGTGCCGGGACTCCCCCTTGAGCAGTACTTC.

This chain uses TRBV4-2 with TRBJ2-3, with 12 nucleotides matching TRBD2. Germline lookup yields CDR1 LGHNA and CDR2 YNFKEQ. The CDR3 sequence is 15 residues long. Germline trimming cut 4 bases from V and 6 bases from J; bases unmatched to any gene: 5. CDR3 amino acids: CASSLLGTSGDTQYF. The CDR3 nucleotides read TGTGCCAGCAGCCTACTTGGGACTAGCGGGGATACGCAGTATTTT.

The chain joins TRBV30 to TRBJ2-2; D is perhaps TRBD2 (5 bases). The V end lost 2 bases, the J end lost 3 bases, and 13 bases lay between the germline ends. In germline, CDR1 is GTSNPN, CDR2 SVGIG (reference sequence). This CDR3 contains 15 residues. Written as DNA, the CDR3 is TGTGCCTGGAGTTCCCCTACGGGATACACCGGGGAGCTGTTTTTT. Its protein is CAWSSPTGYTGELFF. Full variable domain (rest looked up from reference TRBV30 and TRBJ2-2): SQTIHQWPATLVQPVGSPLSLECTVEGTSNPNLYWYRQAAGRGLQLLFYSVGIGQISSEVPQNLSASRPQDRQFILSSKKLLLSDSGFYLCAWSSPTGYTGELFFGEGSRLTVL.

V is TRBV7-9 and J is TRBJ1-1; D unresolved. Germline V gene data show CDR1 as SEHNR and CDR2 as FQNEAQ (reference sequence). This CDR3 has 12 amino acids. Trimming removed 2 bases from V and 1 base from J, with 2 bases in between. The CDR3 DNA follows: TGTGCCAGCAGCTTATGGAACACTGAAGCTTTCTTT. This sequence encodes CASSLWNTEAFF.